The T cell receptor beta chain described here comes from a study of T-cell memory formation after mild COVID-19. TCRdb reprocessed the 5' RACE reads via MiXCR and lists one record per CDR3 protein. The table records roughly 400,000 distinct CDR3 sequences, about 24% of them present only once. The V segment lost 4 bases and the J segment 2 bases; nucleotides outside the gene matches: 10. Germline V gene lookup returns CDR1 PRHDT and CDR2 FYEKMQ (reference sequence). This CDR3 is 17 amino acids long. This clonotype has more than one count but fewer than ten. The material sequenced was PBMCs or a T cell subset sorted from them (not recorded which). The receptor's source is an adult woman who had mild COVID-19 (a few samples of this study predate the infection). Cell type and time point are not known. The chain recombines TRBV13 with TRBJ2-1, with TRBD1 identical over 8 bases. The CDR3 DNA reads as TGTGCCAGCAGCTCCTTTGACAGGGGCCGAACCTACAATGAGCAGTTCTTC. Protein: CASSSFDRGRTYNEQFF.